This TCR beta chain was recorded in a study of shared clonotypes between healthy human individuals. General study points: The expectation was that sequencing depth would affect clonotype sharing among donors.

As to this clone: What it binds is unknown.

The assay was carried out at the deep level. Methods used by the authors: As immunoSEQ supplied junction-only sequences (without quality scores), filtering differed. Measured with immunoSEQ multiplex PCR; TCRdb has only the in-frame clones, and not every one. V, J and clone size were drawn from that table, and D and trimming were deduced from the DNA. The sample gives some 2,100,000 clones, approximately 94% of which show up once; under 2% is in the top ten. Germline CDR1 and CDR2: MNHNS and SASEGT. This CDR3 spans 14 amino acids. J gave up 2 bases and V 10 bases, and 9 bases lay outside the gene matches. CD45RO-negative, CCR7-selected cells formed the naive CD8 fraction, which excluded terminally differentiated effector memory CD45RA+ cells. Everyone who donated was a Caucasian adult who lived in Nashville, Tennessee.

The source of this sequence is a man between 18 and 35 years old in good health. Some clones in this sample may be carry-over from other donors' samples. This sequence joins TRBV6-1 and TRBJ2-7, with 9 bases that match TRBD1. Sequencing used naive CD8+ T cells from PBMCs. Here the CDR3 DNA reads TGTGCCACCCGAGACAGGGGGAATCCCTACGAGCAGTACTTC. Its translation is CATRDRGNPYEQYF.